The sample holds many counts of the clone carrying this T cell receptor beta chain. Its antigen is unidentified. Ophthalmopathy patients had Clinical Activity Score at least 3, NOSPECS grade at least 4, duration under 3 months. Lactation, pregnancy, other autoimmune disease or uncontrolled infection led to exclusion of patients. The authors obtained PBMCs from 9 to 10 ml of fresh peripheral blood. The data derive from a study of T cells in Graves' hyperthyroidism and ophthalmopathy. Regarding the study as a whole: Most expanded thyroid clonotypes above 0.001 also appeared in blood.

Using RNA transcripts as the source, TCR beta CDR3 regions were amplified. An initial round of RT-PCR targeting the TCR CDR3 relied on the HTBI primer set. One entry per CDR3 protein results from TCRdb running MiXCR on the multiplex PCR reads. The sample yields around 540,000 distinct CDR3 sequences, roughly a sixth seen once. The sample was blood. This TCR came from a woman aged 25 to 39 with Graves' ophthalmopathy.

The CDR3 bases are TGTGCCTGGATACTGGCAGACCAAGAGACCCAGTACTTC. It codes for CAWILADQETQYF. The chain links TRBV30 to TRBJ2-5; the D is unclear. This CDR3 has 13 amino acids. Trimming stripped 4 bases from V and 0 bases from J, with 9 bases between. Looked up from germline, CDR1 is GTSNPN and CDR2 is SVGIG (reference sequence). Full variable domain (rest looked up from reference TRBV30 and TRBJ2-5): SQTIHQWPATLVQPVGSPLSLECTVEGTSNPNLYWYRQAAGRGLQLLFYSVGIGQISSEVPQNLSASRPQDRQFILSSKKLLLSDSGFYLCAWILADQETQYFGPGTRLLVL.